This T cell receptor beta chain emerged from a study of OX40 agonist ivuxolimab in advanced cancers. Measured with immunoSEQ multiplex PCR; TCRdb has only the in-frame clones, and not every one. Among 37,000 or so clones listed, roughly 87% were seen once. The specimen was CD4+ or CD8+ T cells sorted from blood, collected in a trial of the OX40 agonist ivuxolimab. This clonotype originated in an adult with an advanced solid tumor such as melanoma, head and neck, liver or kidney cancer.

CDR3: CASSSTGGSYEQYF. CDR3 DNA sequence: TGTGCCAGCAGTTCGACAGGGGGCTCCTACGAGCAGTACTTC. This rearrangement joins TRBV27 to TRBJ2-7; 9 bases fit TRBD1. V trimming: 4 bases; J trimming: 0 bases; junction bases outside the gene matches: 1. This CDR3 spans 14 amino acids. Germline CDR1 reads MNHEY; CDR2 reads SMNVEV (reference sequence).